This T cell receptor beta chain was sequenced during a study of T cell repertoires in cytomegalovirus infection. In the study overall: Selected CMV epitopes included recently identified HLA-C-restricted ones as well as well-studied HLA-B-restricted ones. Public TCR beta signatures provided an indication of both CMV infection and a matching HLA type. Overall study results and limits: Pooled public TCR beta family frequency picked out CMV carriers with the relevant HLA.

TCRdb fed the reads into MiXCR, producing one record per CDR3 protein. Here the sample spans 750,000 to 900,000 distinct CDR3 sequences, about 29% being singletons. CDR3 size: 17 residues. The V gene's germline CDR1 is MNHEY and CDR2 SMNVEV (reference sequence). The ends lost 1 base at V and 7 bases at J; junction bases unmatched: 10. Of note for this clonotype: Its antigen is not identified.

This material consisted of cultured CD8+ T cells from PBMCs, taken from culture after CMV antigen stimulation. The TCR originated in a human donor in good health (CMV status not recorded). Some clones in this sample may be carry-over from other donors' samples. The chain joins TRBV27 to TRBJ2-1, with 10 bases that match TRBD2. Here the CDR3 reads CASSLFAGLAGDNEQFF. Written as DNA, the CDR3 is TGTGCCAGCAGTTTATTCGCGGGTCTAGCGGGGGATAATGAGCAGTTCTTC.